One and the same sample provided the 18 T cell receptor beta chains below, sequenced in a study of T cell repertoires in ileal Crohn's disease. Assay used: immunoSEQ multiplex PCR; TCRdb lists only in-frame clones, some missing. Of roughly 2,300 clones in the sample, 76% are singletons; the top ten hold about an eighth. What was sequenced was ileal tissue. All receptors come from an adult with Crohn's disease.

This clone was detected a few times. This chain links TRBV5-1 with TRBJ2-5; 14 positions match TRBD2. The germline CDR1 and CDR2 sequences are SGHRS and YFSETQ. V trimming: 0 bases; J trimming: 5 bases; junction bases outside the gene matches: 6. The CDR3 runs 17 residues. CDR3 sequence (DNA): TGCGCCAGCAGCTTGGTTGGGACTAGCGGGGGTCCCGAGACCCAGTACTTC. Its translation is CASSLVGTSGGPETQYF.

This clone was found once. This chain connects TRBV7-9 to TRBJ1-1; D is unresolved. The germline CDR1 and CDR2 sequences are SEHNR and FQNEAQ (reference sequence). Trimming took 5 bases from V and 1 from J, leaving 17 bases between them. The CDR3 has 16 amino acids. The CDR3 sequence: CASSPRPGGENTEAFF. Here the CDR3 DNA reads TGTGCCAGCAGCCCCCGTCCTGGCGGGGAGAACACTGAAGCTTTCTTT.

The chain joins TRBV6-1 to TRBJ2-7, with 8 bases lining up with TRBD1. V shed 10 bases, J shed 5 bases, and the junction held 10 bases outside the gene matches. This CDR3 is 13 amino acids long. Germline assignment: CDR1 MNHNS and CDR2 SASEGT. Here the CDR3 reads CATHPRQGHEQYF. As DNA, the CDR3 is TGTGCCACTCATCCGAGACAGGGGCACGAGCAGTACTTC.

The chain links TRBV9 to TRBJ1-3, with TRBD1 matching 7 bases. The germline gives CDR1 SGDLS, CDR2 YYNGEE. The V and J ends lost 0 bases and 0 bases, in that order; junction bases with no gene match: 3. CDR3 length: 16 amino acids. Here the CDR3 DNA reads TGTGCCAGCAGCGTAGTAGGGGGCCTCTCTGGAAACACCATATATTTT. Translated, it gives CASSVVGGLSGNTIYF.

V is TRBV18 and J is TRBJ2-7; 8 bases map to TRBD2. Germline CDR1 is KGHSH and CDR2 is LQKENI. Germline trimming cut 0 bases from V and 5 bases from J; bases unmatched to any gene: 6. The CDR3 has 15 residues. Written as DNA, the CDR3 is TGTGCCAGCTCACCACCGTTAGCGGGAACGAACGAGCAGTACTTC. Amino acid sequence: CASSPPLAGTNEQYF.

This sequence joins TRBV6-4 and TRBJ2-3, with D perhaps TRBD2 (6 bases). The CDR3 length is 16 residues. The germline V and J ends were trimmed by 3 bases and 0 bases, with 13 bases remaining between them. Germline-derived CDR1 and CDR2 are MRHNA and SNTAGT. This chain's CDR3 is CASSEASGSSTDTQYF. CDR3 nucleotides: TGTGCCAGCAGTGAGGCGAGCGGGTCTAGCACAGATACGCAGTATTTT.

The chain is built from TRBV6-5 and TRBJ1-6; D is uncertain. Between the trimmed V and J ends, which lost 5 bases and 9 bases, there was a span of 11 bases. Germline CDR1 MNHEY, CDR2 SVGAGI. The CDR3 is made up of 13 amino acids. The CDR3 DNA follows: TGTGCCAGCAGTCCCGAGGGAGGTTCACCCCTCCACTTT. Translating it yields CASSPEGGSPLHF.

This CDR3 reads CASSLTGLSYEQYF. DNA of the CDR3: TGTGCCAGCAGTTTAACCGGACTGTCCTACGAGCAGTACTTC. The chain recombines TRBV27 with TRBJ2-7, with D possibly TRBD2 on 5 matching bases. The CDR3 totals 14 residues. Germline V gene data show CDR1 as MNHEY and CDR2 as SMNVEV (reference sequence). Trimming stripped 2 bases from V and 1 base from J, with 9 bases between.

The V call is TRBV2, the J call TRBJ1-1, with D possibly matching TRBD1 (5 bases). This CDR3 comprises 14 residues. Looked up from germline, CDR1 is SNHLY and CDR2 is FYNNEI. V was shortened by 6 bases and J by 0 bases, with 11 bases between the two germline ends. The CDR3 nucleotides are TGTGCCAGCAGAGAGACAGACGTGAACACTGAAGCTTTCTTT. Translated: CASRETDVNTEAFF. Based on the CDR3 plus reference TRBV2 and TRBJ1-1, the full variable domain is EPEVTQTPSHQVTQMGQEVILRCVPISNHLYFYWYRQILGQKVEFLVSFYNNEISEKSEIFDDQFSVERPDGSNFTLKIRSTKLEDSAMYFCASRETDVNTEAFFGQGTRLTVV.

This sequence joins TRBV5-1 and TRBJ1-1; 10 nucleotides line up with TRBD1. The CDR3 consists of 14 residues. Germline loops: CDR1 SGHRS, CDR2 YFSETQ. V gave up 4 bases and J gave up 3 bases; unmatched junction bases: 3. The CDR3 reads CASSPTGGYTEAFF. In nucleotides, the CDR3 is TGCGCCAGCAGCCCGACAGGGGGCTACACTGAAGCTTTCTTT. Looking up the rest from reference TRBV5-1 and TRBJ1-1 gives the full variable domain: KAGVTQTPRYLIKTRGQQVTLSCSPISGHRSVSWYQQTPGQGLQFLFEYFSETQRNKGNFPGRFSGRQFSNSRSEMNVSTLELGDSALYLCASSPTGGYTEAFFGQGTRLTVV.

A few counts support this clone. This chain uses TRBV7-2 with TRBJ2-2; the D gene is possibly TRBD1 (5 bases). This CDR3 region has 15 residues. Germline values: CDR1 SGHTA, CDR2 FQGNSA. Trimming cost V 4 bases and J 0 bases, with 9 bases left between them. CDR3 sequence (DNA): TGTGCCAGCAGCTCCGCAGGGACGAACACCGGGGAGCTGTTTTTT. It yields the protein CASSSAGTNTGELFF.

This sequence joins TRBV6-1 and TRBJ1-4; 9 nucleotides line up with TRBD1. J gave up 3 bases and V 4 bases, and 0 bases lay outside the gene matches. Germline V gene sequence: CDR1 MNHNS, CDR2 SASEGT. This CDR3 is 14 amino acids long. CDR3 loop: CASSGQGANEKLFF. Written as DNA, the CDR3 is TGTGCCAGCAGTGGACAGGGGGCTAATGAAAAACTGTTTTTT.

This clone was counted a few times. The rearrangement joins TRBV25-1 to TRBJ2-1; 8 nucleotides line up with TRBD2. Germline loops: CDR1 MGHDK, CDR2 SYGVNS. The V gene end was trimmed by 5 bases and the J gene end by 6 bases; junction bases not matched to a gene: 3. This CDR3 contains 13 residues. The CDR3 coding sequence is TGTGCCAGCAGTACCGGGACTAGCAATGAGCAGTTCTTC. Amino acid sequence: CASSTGTSNEQFF. Based on the CDR3 plus reference TRBV25-1 and TRBJ2-1, the full variable domain is EADIYQTPRYLVIGTGKKITLECSQTMGHDKMYWYQQDPGMELHLIHYSYGVNSTEKGDLSSESTVSRIRTEHFPLTLESARPSHTSQYLCASSTGTSNEQFFGPGTRLTVL.

This clone was found once. The V gene is TRBV5-1, the J gene TRBJ2-5; tentatively, D is TRBD1 (6 bases). Trimming took 0 bases from V and 5 from J, leaving 14 bases between them. CDR3 length: 15 residues. The V gene's germline CDR1 is SGHRS and CDR2 YFSETQ. The CDR3 coding sequence is TGCGCCAGCAGCTTGGGGGACACAGAGCCGGAGACCCAGTACTTC. Its translation is CASSLGDTEPETQYF. Variable domain in full (rest from reference TRBV5-1 and TRBJ2-5): KAGVTQTPRYLIKTRGQQVTLSCSPISGHRSVSWYQQTPGQGLQFLFEYFSETQRNKGNFPGRFSGRQFSNSRSEMNVSTLELGDSALYLCASSLGDTEPETQYFGPGTRLLVL.

With respect to this clone: The same CDR3 can be traced to other DNA sequences in this sample. The chain joins TRBV7-9 to TRBJ2-5, with 12 bases that match TRBD2. J gave up 2 bases and V 5 bases, and 6 bases lay outside the gene matches. This CDR3 spans 16 amino acids. The germline V gene has CDR1 SEHNR and CDR2 FQNEAQ (reference sequence). The CDR3 region is CASSPTSGGPQETQYF. In DNA, the CDR3 is TGTGCCAGCAGCCCTACTAGCGGGGGGCCTCAAGAGACCCAGTACTTC.

This sequence joins TRBV30 and TRBJ1-5; 8 bases are a match to TRBD1. Germline CDR1 GTSNPN, CDR2 SVGIG (reference sequence). The CDR3 has 14 residues. The V segment lost 2 bases and the J segment 5 bases; nucleotides outside the gene matches: 5. CDR3 region: CAWSPDRADQPQHF. CDR3 nucleotide sequence: TGTGCCTGGAGTCCGGACAGGGCTGATCAGCCCCAGCATTTT.

This clone was seen a single time. The chain joins TRBV28 to TRBJ1-4; no reliable D call. The CDR3 length is 14 residues. Germline V CDR1 and CDR2: MDHEN, SYDVKM. V lost 1 base, J lost 7 bases, and 10 bases lay in between. DNA for the CDR3: TGTGCCAGCAGTTTATTACGTCTAGGTGAAAAACTGTTTTTT. Its protein product is CASSLLRLGEKLFF.

The rearrangement links TRBV5-4 to TRBJ1-2, with unresolved D. CDR1 and CDR2 (germline): SGHNT, YYREEE (reference sequence). V was cut by 0 bases and J by 10 bases, with 10 bases left in between. This CDR3 contains 12 residues. The CDR3 here is CASSLGAAAYTF. CDR3 DNA: TGTGCCAGCAGCTTGGGGGCAGCAGCCTACACCTTC.